The TCR beta chain under discussion was sequenced for a study of blood T cell repertoires in COVID-19. At the level of the study: The cDNA or gDNA used as material had been derived from T cells, B-cell-depleted T cells, or PBMCs.

In its sample, this clone was seen a few times. With 6 bases removed from V and 3 bases from J, the gap between germline ends came to 12 bases. The CDR3 is made up of 14 amino acids. CDR1 is LNHDA, CDR2 SQIVND, per germline (reference sequence). Sequencing used immunoSEQ multiplex PCR; TCRdb keeps in-frame clones, though not all of them. The sample contains tens of thousands of clones, about 88% of which appear only once. The sequencing input was peripheral blood. The rearrangement links TRBV19 to TRBJ1-3; unclear D gene. This TCR was sampled from a man between 65 and 79 years old with active COVID-19. CDR3 residues: CASRSRGIGNTIYF. The CDR3 DNA is TGTGCCAGTAGATCCCGGGGAATTGGAAACACCATATATTTT.